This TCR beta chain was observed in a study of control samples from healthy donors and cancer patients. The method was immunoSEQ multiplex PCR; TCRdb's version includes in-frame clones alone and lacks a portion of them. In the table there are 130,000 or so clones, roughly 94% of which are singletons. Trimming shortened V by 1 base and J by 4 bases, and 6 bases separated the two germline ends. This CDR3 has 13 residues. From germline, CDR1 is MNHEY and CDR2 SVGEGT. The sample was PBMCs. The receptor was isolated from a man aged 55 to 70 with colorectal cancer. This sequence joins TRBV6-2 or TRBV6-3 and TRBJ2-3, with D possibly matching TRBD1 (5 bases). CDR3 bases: TGTGCCAGCAGTTACTTGACAGCAGATACGCAGTATTTT. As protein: CASSYLTADTQYF.